This is a list of T cell receptor beta chains from one sample in a study of T-cell reconstitution after alpha-beta-depleted transplantation in children. TCRdb itself ran the PCR reads through MiXCR, one entry per CDR3 protein. The sample records hundreds of thousands of distinct CDR3 sequences, 15% to 20% being singletons. Material: PBMCs, mostly from graft donor cells, obtained 360 days after TCRalphabeta/CD19-depleted stem cell transplant. The receptors were sampled from a male patient younger than 18 who had a stem cell transplant for acute lymphoblastic leukemia, so the T cells may come from the graft donor. Both conserved end residues are part of each CDR3. The D gene is left open where the match is weak. The size of a clone is reported for some rows only, either as once, few or many, or as a class for expanded clones.

>TRBJ2-7|few|TRBD1|TRBV12-3/TRBV12-4
TGTGCCAGCAGCCTCTCAGGGGGCGCAGTGAACGAGCAGTACTTC
CASSLSGGAVNEQYF
>TRBJ1-1|many|-|TRBV29-1
TGCAGCGTGGTTAACACTGAAGCTTTCTTT
CSVVNTEAFF
>TRBJ2-3|-|-|TRBV24-1
TGTGCCACCAGTGACGTGACGGGATTACTCAGCACAGATACGCAGTATTTT
CATSDVTGLLSTDTQYF
>TRBJ2-6|-|-|TRBV20-1
TGCAGTGCTAGACCCTCGAGGTCTGGGGCCAACGTCCTGACTTTC
CSARPSRSGANVLTF
>TRBJ2-1|-|TRBD1|TRBV6-1
TGTGCCAGCAGCCCCGGGACAGGGATTTATGAGCAGTTCTTC
CASSPGTGIYEQFF
>TRBJ1-3|few|TRBD1|TRBV7-2
TGTGCCAGCAGCCCATGGGACAGCCGAAACACCATATATTTT
CASSPWDSRNTIYF
>TRBJ1-2|-|-|TRBV5-1
TGCGCCAGCAGCTTGGGTCCGGGGGATGGAGGCTACACCTTC
CASSLGPGDGGYTF
>TRBJ1-2|-|-|TRBV14
TGTGCCAGCAGCCGACTTTCCCAGGGGTACTATGGCTACACCTTC
CASSRLSQGYYGYTF
>TRBJ2-1|once|-|TRBV7-2
TGTGCCAGCAGCTTAGCGCTCGGGGACGAGGCCTACAATGAGCAGTTCTTC
CASSLALGDEAYNEQFF
>TRBJ2-1|-|-|TRBV29-1
TGCAGCGGGACCCCCGGCTTCTTC
CSGTPGFF
>TRBJ2-1|-|TRBD1|TRBV19
TGTGCCAGTTCCCCCGGGACAGGAATAAGGAATGAGCAGTTCTTC
CASSPGTGIRNEQFF
>TRBJ1-1|many|-|TRBV4-2
TGTGCCAGCAGCCAAGTTCTGGATCCATACACTGAAGCTTTCTTT
CASSQVLDPYTEAFF
>TRBJ2-6|-|-|TRBV24-1
TGTGCCACCAGTGATTCCTCAGGGGGGCGGCCTGGGGCCAACGTCCTGACTTTC
CATSDSSGGRPGANVLTF
>TRBJ2-7|few|-|TRBV27
TGTGCCAGCAGCTGGGGATTAGTGAGCTCCTACGAGCAGTACTTC
CASSWGLVSSYEQYF
>TRBJ2-1|-|TRBD2|TRBV5-1
TGCGCCAGCAGCCCAAGACTAGCGGGAGAGACCCTCAATGAGCAGTTCTTC
CASSPRLAGETLNEQFF
>TRBJ2-5|few|-|TRBV5-1
TGCGCCAGCAGCTCGGACCCGAGGGAGACCCAGTACTTC
CASSSDPRETQYF
>TRBJ2-1|-|TRBD2|TRBV20-1
TGCAGTGCTAGAGGAGCGGGAGGGTACAATGAGCAGTTCTTC
CSARGAGGYNEQFF
>TRBJ2-1|-|TRBD2|TRBV18
TGTGCCAGCTCACCACCGAGGCTAGCGGGAATCATAGATGAGCAGTTCTTC
CASSPPRLAGIIDEQFF
>TRBJ2-3|few|-|TRBV25-1
TGTGCCAGCAGTGAATCGGACTGGTACACAGATACGCAGTATTTT
CASSESDWYTDTQYF
>TRBJ2-7|few|-|TRBV10-3
TGTGCCATCAGTGAGTCAGGACAGCCGACTAGCTCCTACGAGCAGTACTTC
CAISESGQPTSSYEQYF
>TRBJ2-1|few|-|TRBV6-1
TGTGCCAGCAGACGGCGGGGCCGGAGCTCCTACAATGAGCAGTTCTTC
CASRRRGRSSYNEQFF
>TRBJ2-5|few|-|TRBV4-1
TGCGCCAGCAGCCAACGGAGATGGGAAGAGACCCAGTACTTC
CASSQRRWEETQYF
>TRBJ2-5|-|-|TRBV7-2
TGTGACAGCAGTTGGACGAGAGAGACCCAGTACTTC
CDSSWTRETQYF
>TRBJ1-3|-|-|TRBV20-1
TGCAGTGCTAGGAAATCTGGAAACACCATATATTTT
CSARKSGNTIYF
>TRBJ2-4|-|-|TRBV5-1
TGCGCCAGCAGCTTGAGTCCCGGGGTGGCAAACATTCAGTACTTC
CASSLSPGVANIQYF
>TRBJ2-2|-|-|TRBV18
TGTGCCAGCTCACTCTCGCTCACTTACACCGGGGAGCTGTTTTTT
CASSLSLTYTGELFF
>TRBJ2-3|many|-|TRBV7-2
TGTGCCAGCAGCTTAGGGGTTAGTGAGCGCACAGATACGCAGTATTTT
CASSLGVSERTDTQYF
>TRBJ2-5|-|-|TRBV12-3/TRBV12-4
TGTGCCAGCAGTTTAGCGTCCGTCGCGGTGCAAGAGACCCAGTACTTC
CASSLASVAVQETQYF
>TRBJ2-5|-|-|TRBV18
TGTGCCAGCTCACCAGTGACAGGGAGGAGAGAGACCCAGTACTTC
CASSPVTGRRETQYF
>TRBJ1-6|few|TRBD1|TRBV27
TGTGCCAGCAGTTTCCTCGGACAGGGGGGTTCACCCCTCCACTTT
CASSFLGQGGSPLHF
>TRBJ2-1|few|TRBD2|TRBV7-3
TGTGCCAGCAGCTTATGGGCTAGCGGGCCCTACAATGAGCAGTTCTTC
CASSLWASGPYNEQFF
>TRBJ2-5|-|-|TRBV4-2
TGTGCCAGCAGCCAAGTAGGGGAGGGGGCCCAAGAGACCCAGTACTTC
CASSQVGEGAQETQYF
>TRBJ2-4|many|-|TRBV5-1
TGCGCCAGCAGCTCAGTTTCGAACATTCAGTACTTC
CASSSVSNIQYF
>TRBJ2-4|-|-|TRBV25-1
TGTGCCAGCAGGTTACATTTAGCCAAAAACATTCAGTACTTC
CASRLHLAKNIQYF
>TRBJ1-5|-|TRBD1|TRBV20-1
TGCAGTGCTAGATATGCTGGCTCAGGGGGCGCGGAGCAGCCCCAGCATTTT
CSARYAGSGGAEQPQHF
>TRBJ2-7|-|TRBD2|TRBV15
TGTGCCACCAGCGGACTAGCGGGAGGGGATACCTACGAGCAGTACTTC
CATSGLAGGDTYEQYF
>TRBJ2-3|few|-|TRBV5-1
TGCGCCAGCAGCCTGGCGAACAACGCAGATACGCAGTATTTT
CASSLANNADTQYF
>TRBJ2-4|many|-|TRBV5-4
TGTGCCAGCAGCGCCTCAACCAGTTTAGGAAACATTCAGTACTTC
CASSASTSLGNIQYF
>TRBJ2-7|-|TRBD1|TRBV3-1
TGTGCTACCGCCAAGTCCGGACAGGGTGAACCCTACGAGCAGTACTTC
CATAKSGQGEPYEQYF
>TRBJ2-3|few|TRBD2|TRBV20-1
TGCAGTGCTACTAGCGGGAGTTACCCAGATACGCAGTATTTT
CSATSGSYPDTQYF
>TRBJ2-5|-|TRBD2|TRBV25-1
TGTGCCAGCAGTGAGACCTCACAGGGGACTAGCGGGAGGGCCCTGGAGACCCAGTACTTC
CASSETSQGTSGRALETQYF
>TRBJ2-7|few|-|TRBV5-6
TGTGCCAGCAGCTTGCCAGGGGTGGACGAGCAGTACTTC
CASSLPGVDEQYF
>TRBJ2-7|-|TRBD1|TRBV29-1
TGCAGCGTTGAAGATGTTAGGGGGACAGGGGTTACCTACGAGCAGTACTTC
CSVEDVRGTGVTYEQYF
>TRBJ2-1|-|TRBD2|TRBV20-1
TGCAGTTCCACAGGACTAGCGGGGAGCTCCTACAATGAGCAGTTCTTC
CSSTGLAGSSYNEQFF
>TRBJ1-1|few|TRBD1|TRBV5-4
TGTGCCAGTGGAAGGTGGGGACAGATTGGGGCTTTCTTT
CASGRWGQIGAFF
>TRBJ2-3|many|TRBD2|TRBV9
TGTGCCAGCAGCGTAGTTCCTAGCGGGATGGTAGATACGCAGTATTTT
CASSVVPSGMVDTQYF
>TRBJ1-5|-|-|TRBV7-8
TGTGCCAGCAGCTTAGCGCGACTTGGTGGCAATCAGCCCCAGCATTTT
CASSLARLGGNQPQHF
>TRBJ1-1|-|TRBD1|TRBV29-1
TGCAGCGTTGAACGACCTGGGACAGCCATGAACACTGAAGCTTTCTTT
CSVERPGTAMNTEAFF
>TRBJ2-1|-|-|TRBV9
TGTGCCAGCAGCGTAGAGCGGGACACTGAGCAGTTCTTC
CASSVERDTEQFF
>TRBJ2-3|few|TRBD1|TRBV5-1
TGCGCCAGCAGCTTGCGCCCTCGGACAGGGGGAATGGATTTT
CASSLRPRTGGMDF
>TRBJ1-6|many|TRBD1|TRBV12-3/TRBV12-4
TGTGCCAGCAGTTCCGACAGGGGTAATTCACCCCTCCACTTT
CASSSDRGNSPLHF
>TRBJ1-1|-|-|TRBV5-1
TGCGCCAGCAGCCACGGACGTGGTCCCGTGAACACTGAAGCTTTCTTT
CASSHGRGPVNTEAFF
>TRBJ2-7|few|-|TRBV20-1
TGCAGTGCCCGCGGGGTCCTATCCTACGAGCAGTACTTC
CSARGVLSYEQYF
>TRBJ2-5|many|TRBD2|TRBV4-1
TGCGCCAGCAGCCCCGGAATAGCGGGAGTAAGGGTCCAAGAGACCCAGTACTTC
CASSPGIAGVRVQETQYF
>TRBJ1-5|-|TRBD1|TRBV7-2
TGTGCCAGCAGCTTTCAACAGGGGATGGGCAATCAGCCCCAGCATTTT
CASSFQQGMGNQPQHF